This TCR beta chain was sequenced in a study of T cell responses to AZD1222 COVID-19 vaccine. Clones were read by immunoSEQ multiplex PCR, and TCRdb kept only the in-frame ones, dropping some. Found here are around 130,000 clones, 85% to 90% of them singletons; the top ten hold about 3.4%. Germline V gives CDR1 SGHTA, CDR2 FQGNSA. V was cut by 8 bases and J by 3 bases, with 10 bases left in between. This CDR3 comprises 13 residues. The sample was peripheral blood, taken 28 days after the second AZD1222 dose. The chain uses TRBV7-2 and TRBJ1-4, with D possibly being TRBD1 (5 bases). The TCR comes from an adult who received the AZD1222 COVID-19 vaccine. The CDR3 sequence is CASGQGSNEKLFF. CDR3 DNA: TGTGCCAGCGGACAAGGATCTAATGAAAAACTGTTTTTT.